The present T cell receptor (beta chain) was sequenced within a study of shared clonotypes between healthy human individuals (dated by TCRdb to about 2020). Broadly, across the study: A couple of women and three men aged 18 to 49 years were included in the cohort. For each donor, CD4 naive and CD4 memory were each given three plates, CD8 naive was given two plates, and CD8 memory was given one plate. Blood TCR repertoires of five healthy adults were deeply sequenced to estimate repertoire size and the extent of clonotype sharing between individuals. To increase sequencing depth and limit assay-specific biases, TCR repertoire library preparation and sequencing were carried out by different laboratories using diverse techniques. Per donor, leukapheresis produced somewhere between about 0.94 and 9.5 billion PBMCs.

Including the terminal cysteine and phenylalanine, the CDR3 comprises 17 residues. Just CDR3 DNA is preserved here, 51 bases in frame from base 1. V is clipped by 1 base and J by 7 bases, and the sequence between their germline boundaries is 23 bases long. CDR1 MDHEN and CDR2 SYDVKM were looked up in the germline V gene. In its sample, this clone was seen once. Its antigen remains undetermined. Base-call qualities are not available, and no considerably larger clone is one nucleotide away. Using the deep immunoSEQ assay, multiplex PCR amplified TCR CDR3 regions from genomic DNA. Extracted genomic DNA from each cell subset was spread evenly across all wells of several immunoSEQ 96-well plates, with each plate serving as a replicate. For sorted subsets, about 0.2 ug genomic DNA, equal to 30,000 to 35,000 T cell genomes, was loaded into each replicate PCR. Purified libraries were quantified with a Qubit 3.0 fluorometer, sized on a Bioanalyzer 2100, and re-quantified with the KAPA Library Quantification kit. Every immunoSEQ 96-well plate was sequenced on a separate single-read 150-cycle Illumina NextSeq 550 flow cell. As for the authors' bioinformatics: The immunoSEQ output contained only junctional sequences without quality scores, so filtering could not match that applied to full-length reads. To assign V/J genes and CDR3, sequences were annotated against IMGT germline references using PyIR, a Python wrapper for IgBLAST v1.9. Reads with weak V/J assignments (E-value above 1e-6), missing CDR3, stop codons, out-of-frame junctions, or ambiguous translated residues were removed. V3J clonotypes were defined as sequences sharing the same inferred V gene, J gene, and CDR3 amino acid sequence. Percentage overlap between repertoires was calculated by dividing the number of shared unique clonotypes by the size of the smaller repertoire. Three approaches were used to assess repertoire richness: RTK rarefaction, the Chao1 estimator, and Recon v2.1 estimates of unobserved clonotypes. Generation probabilities for all TCRbeta clonotypes obtained by the gDNA method from several donors were computed using OLGA. Sourced from immuneACCESS, this table was stored by TCRdb with only in-frame sequences that have V and J called. A share of the clones is absent; for the studies checked, an unresolved V gene accounts for under half, and the remainder has no known explanation. V and J calls plus clone size are reproduced from that table; the DNA served to infer D and trimming. In this sample the table shows under 2.5 million clones, 85% to 95% of which occur a single time. 0.37% of the sample rests with the top ten.

What the work shows at the level of the full study, not this receptor alone: Only blood was sampled, and tissue TCR repertoires likely differ from those in blood. Compared with non-shared clonotypes, clonotypes shared by all four sorted-subset donors had higher generation probabilities. Because the study included a small number of donors, the genetic and exposure-history diversity represented was limited. Naive subsets generally had larger estimated clonotype richness than memory subsets. Based on pairwise subsampling, the degree of clonotype sharing among donors was expected to be affected by sequencing depth. Incomplete sequencing was indicated by rarefaction of sorted-subset datasets, despite the large sequencing depth. Approximately 5% of naive CD4, around 4% of naive CD8, 2.3% of memory CD4, and around 0.42% of memory CD8 clonotypes were shared across several donors.

Donors were healthy HIV-negative adults with no recently reported acute infections or vaccinations. Every donor was a Caucasian adult residing in Nashville, Tennessee, USA. CD4+ T cells were enriched by magnetic negative selection; naive cells were then positively selected on CD45RA, and the negative fraction formed the memory subset. Blood was obtained by leukapheresis, after which PBMCs were separated by Ficoll-Histopaque density gradient centrifugation and cryopreserved in liquid nitrogen vapor phase. Analytical flow cytometry was used to check the purity and quantity of every magnetically sorted T cell population. Genomic DNA was isolated from every sorted fraction and measured by UV absorbance on a Nanodrop 2000c.

Sequenced sample: naive CD4+ T cells from PBMCs. The label giving this sample's cell subset or site can be read as: CD45RA+ positively selected. This clonotype was sampled from a man younger than 35 in good health. Some clones in this sample may be carry-over from other donors' samples. Recombination joined TRBV28 with TRBJ2-7, with TRBD2 perhaps the D gene, on 7 matching bases. The CDR3 here reads CASSLFRGARVSREQYF. At the DNA level, the sequence is TGTGCCAGCAGTTTATTTCGGGGGGCTCGAGTTTCGCGGGAGCAGTACTTC.